This T cell receptor (beta chain) originates from a study of T cells after yellow fever vaccination. Broader study findings: CD4 and CD8 compartments shared a small share of clonotypes.

This clonotype was seen repeatedly, ten times or more. What it binds is unknown. The ends were cut back, 3 bases at V and 5 bases at J, with 9 bases in the middle. Per the germline V gene, CDR1 is KGHDR and CDR2 is SFDVKD. The CDR3 consists of 13 residues. TCRdb recomputed calls from the 5' RACE reads with MiXCR, one row per CDR3 protein. The data show 170,000 or so distinct CDR3 sequences, with about a tenth seen just once and around 40% held by the top ten. The origin of this receptor is a man aged 18-30 years who received the YFV17D yellow fever vaccine. J is TRBJ2-5 and V is TRBV24-1; the D is unclear. The sequenced sample was CD8+ T cells sorted from PBMCs, obtained 45 days after the yellow fever booster vaccination. The CDR3 is CATSDVGEETQYF. As DNA, the CDR3 is TGTGCCACCAGTGATGTAGGTGAGGAGACCCAGTACTTC.